This T cell receptor (beta chain) was recovered during a study of cytomegalovirus exposure and HLA in healthy donors. As for this clone: Its antigen is currently unknown.

The study's findings and limits: The study designated 150 or so TCR beta chains cytomegalovirus-associated. CMV antigen specificity of a few CMV-associated chains was confirmed in vitro. Being productive about 87% or about 30% of the time was typical of most TCR beta V segments in an earlier analysis. In a later analysis, TCR beta V- and J-gene trimming was associated with a missense DCLRE1C variant.

CDR1 and CDR2 from the germline V gene are MNHEY and SVGAGI. Trimming took 8 bases from V and 0 from J, leaving 14 bases between them. CDR3 length equals 14 residues. The primer mix had 60 Vbeta and 13 Jbeta primers. Measured with immunoSEQ multiplex PCR; TCRdb has only the in-frame clones, and not every one. The table records about 160,000 clones, roughly 80% of them present only once. The clonotype originates from a male donor in good health and CMV-seropositive. Input material: PBMCs. This chain links TRBV6-5 with TRBJ2-7, with D perhaps TRBD2 (6 bases). This CDR3 is CASRREYDSYEQYF. CDR3 nucleotides: TGTGCCAGCCGCCGGGAGTATGACTCCTACGAGCAGTACTTC.